This entry describes one T cell receptor beta chain. The sample originates from a study of cytomegalovirus exposure and HLA in healthy donors. The PCR employed 60 Vbeta primers together with 13 Jbeta primers. Sequencing used immunoSEQ multiplex PCR; TCRdb keeps in-frame clones, though not all of them. The sample holds around 130,000 clones, roughly 71% seen once. The sample taken for sequencing was PBMCs. The sequence was obtained from a woman aged 40 to 55 in good health and CMV-seropositive.

The CDR3 sequence is CASSDYVNYGYTF. In nucleotides, the CDR3 is TGTGCCAGCAGTGATTATGTTAACTATGGCTACACCTTC. The chain combines TRBV2 with TRBJ1-2; D unclear. V lost 3 bases and J 1 base, leaving 6 bases between the germline ends. The CDR3 runs to 13 residues. Germline V lookup: CDR1 SNHLY, CDR2 FYNNEI. The complete variable domain, with remaining parts taken from reference TRBV2 and TRBJ1-2, reads EPEVTQTPSHQVTQMGQEVILRCVPISNHLYFYWYRQILGQKVEFLVSFYNNEISEKSEIFDDQFSVERPDGSNFTLKIRSTKLEDSAMYFCASSDYVNYGYTFGSGTRLTVV.